This T cell receptor beta chain was recovered during a study of shared clonotypes between healthy human individuals. Source study methods: Filtering differed for immunoSEQ, which gave only junction sequences without quality scores. The protocol was immunoSEQ multiplex PCR, while the TCRdb copy is restricted to in-frame clones and leaves out a portion. That table gives V, J and clone size, and the DNA gave D and trimming. Of roughly 2,500,000 clones detected, approximately 93% appear once; the ten largest clones hold approximately 0.36%. Notes on this clone: The sample carries other DNA sequences with the same CDR3.

Trimming pared 0 bases from V and 0 bases from J, leaving 10 bases between. The CDR3 has 15 residues. Per germline, CDR1 SGHRS and CDR2 YFSETQ. The chain joins TRBV5-1 to TRBJ2-7; a weak D match, TRBD1 (6 bases). The source of this sequence is a man aged 18 to 29 in good health. Some clones in this sample may be carry-over from other donors' samples. Sequencing used naive CD4+ T cells from PBMCs. Subset described: CD45RA+ positively selected. CDR3 in DNA: TGCGCCAGCAGCTTGGGTGCAGGGGACTCCTACGAGCAGTACTTC. It encodes CASSLGAGDSYEQYF.